This TCR beta chain comes out of a study of blood T cell repertoires in COVID-19. Background on the study: The origin of the acute and convalescent COVID-19 samples was the United States, Italy and Spain. The analysed material was cDNA or gDNA that came from T cells, B-cell-depleted T cells, or PBMCs.

Authors' processing steps: Estimation of nucleated cell counts was performed using reference gene primer amplification. Assay used: immunoSEQ multiplex PCR; TCRdb lists only in-frame clones, some missing. That table supplies the V and J calls and clone size; D and trimming were determined from the DNA. The data hold about 140,000 clones, with 87% observed a single time. Trimming stripped 0 bases from V and 4 bases from J, with 10 bases between. In germline, CDR1 is SGHRS, CDR2 YFSETQ. The CDR3 runs to 15 residues. The sequence came from a man in his forties or fifties with active COVID-19. The specimen was peripheral blood. V and J are TRBV5-1 and TRBJ2-2; D is possibly TRBD2 (6 bases). CDR3 bases: TGCGCCAGCAGCTTGGGAAGGGAGGCCACCGGGGAGCTGTTTTTT. Residues: CASSLGREATGELFF.